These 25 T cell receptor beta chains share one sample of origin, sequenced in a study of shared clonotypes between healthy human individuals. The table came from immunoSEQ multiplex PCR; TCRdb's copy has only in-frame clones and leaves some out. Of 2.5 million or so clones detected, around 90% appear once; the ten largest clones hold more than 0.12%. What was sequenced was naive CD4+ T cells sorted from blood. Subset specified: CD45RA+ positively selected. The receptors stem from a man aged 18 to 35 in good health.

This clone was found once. CDR3 nucleotides: TGTGCCAGCAGCCTCGGGGGGACTAGCACAGATACGCAGTATTTT. Amino acid sequence: CASSLGGTSTDTQYF. This chain connects TRBV2 to TRBJ2-3; 7 bases fit TRBD2. Germline-derived CDR1 and CDR2 are SNHLY and FYNNEI. V trimming: 6 bases; J trimming: 0 bases; junction bases outside the gene matches: 6. This CDR3 spans 15 amino acids.

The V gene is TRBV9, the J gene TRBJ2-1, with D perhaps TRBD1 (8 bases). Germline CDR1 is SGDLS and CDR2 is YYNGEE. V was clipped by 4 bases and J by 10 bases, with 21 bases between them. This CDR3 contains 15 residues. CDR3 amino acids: CASSPQTGGAFEQFF. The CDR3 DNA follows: TGTGCCAGCAGCCCCCAAACAGGGGGGGCATTCGAGCAGTTCTTC. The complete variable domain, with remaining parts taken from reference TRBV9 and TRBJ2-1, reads DSGVTQTPKHLITATGQRVTLRCSPRSGDLSVYWYQQSLDQGLQFLIQYYNGEERAKGNILERFSAQQFPDLHSELNLSSLELGDSALYFCASSPQTGGAFEQFFGPGTRLTVL.

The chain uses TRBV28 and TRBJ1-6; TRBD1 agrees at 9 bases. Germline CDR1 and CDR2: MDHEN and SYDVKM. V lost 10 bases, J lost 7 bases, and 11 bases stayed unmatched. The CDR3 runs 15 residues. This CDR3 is CATLQGALRNSPLHF. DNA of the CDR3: TGTGCCACCCTACAGGGGGCACTAAGGAATTCACCCCTCCACTTT.

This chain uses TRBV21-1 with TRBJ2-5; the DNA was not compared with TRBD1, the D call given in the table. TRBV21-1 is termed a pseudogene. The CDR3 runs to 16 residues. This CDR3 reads CASSAPRDRSKETQYF. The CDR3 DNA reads TGTGCCAGCAGCGCCCCCCGGGACAGGTCCAAAGAGACCCAGTACTTC.

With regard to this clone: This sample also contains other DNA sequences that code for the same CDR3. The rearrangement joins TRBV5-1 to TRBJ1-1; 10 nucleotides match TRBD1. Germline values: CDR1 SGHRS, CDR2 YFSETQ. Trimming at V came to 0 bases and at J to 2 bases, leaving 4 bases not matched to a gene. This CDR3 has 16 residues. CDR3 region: CASSLGQGAVNTEAFF. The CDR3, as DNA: TGCGCCAGCAGCTTGGGACAGGGGGCTGTTAACACTGAAGCTTTCTTT. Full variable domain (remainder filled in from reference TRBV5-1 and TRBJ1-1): KAGVTQTPRYLIKTRGQQVTLSCSPISGHRSVSWYQQTPGQGLQFLFEYFSETQRNKGNFPGRFSGRQFSNSRSEMNVSTLELGDSALYLCASSLGQGAVNTEAFFGQGTRLTVV.

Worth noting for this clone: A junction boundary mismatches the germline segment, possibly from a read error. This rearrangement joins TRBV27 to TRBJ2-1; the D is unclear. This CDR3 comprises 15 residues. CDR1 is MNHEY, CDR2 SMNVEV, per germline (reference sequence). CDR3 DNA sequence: TGTGCCGGCAGTTTACCAACCTTAGCCCTACATGAGCAGTTCTTC. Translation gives CAGSLPTLALHEQFF.

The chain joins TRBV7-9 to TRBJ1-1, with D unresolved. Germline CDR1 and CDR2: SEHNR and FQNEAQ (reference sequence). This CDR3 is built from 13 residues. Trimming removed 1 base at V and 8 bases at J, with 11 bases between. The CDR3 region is CASSLELGLEAFF. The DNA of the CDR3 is TGTGCCAGCAGCTTAGAGTTGGGGTTAGAAGCTTTCTTT.

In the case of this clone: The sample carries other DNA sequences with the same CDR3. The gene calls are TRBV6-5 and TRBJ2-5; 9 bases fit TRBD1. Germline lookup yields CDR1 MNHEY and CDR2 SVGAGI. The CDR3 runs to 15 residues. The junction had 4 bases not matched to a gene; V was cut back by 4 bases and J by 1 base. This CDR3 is CASSWGQGLQETQYF. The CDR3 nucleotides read TGTGCCAGCAGTTGGGGACAGGGCCTCCAAGAGACCCAGTACTTC.

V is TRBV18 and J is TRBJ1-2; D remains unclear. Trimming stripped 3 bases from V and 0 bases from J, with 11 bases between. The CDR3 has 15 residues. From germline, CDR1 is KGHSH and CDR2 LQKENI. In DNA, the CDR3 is TGTGCCAGCTCACCGGCAGCCTCACCTAACTATGGCTACACCTTC. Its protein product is CASSPAASPNYGYTF.

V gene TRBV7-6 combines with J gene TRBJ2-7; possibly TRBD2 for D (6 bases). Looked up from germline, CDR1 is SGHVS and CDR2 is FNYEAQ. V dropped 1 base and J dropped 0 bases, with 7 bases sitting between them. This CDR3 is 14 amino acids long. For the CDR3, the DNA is TGTGCCAGCAGCTTAGTAGCGGCCTCCTACGAGCAGTACTTC. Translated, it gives CASSLVAASYEQYF.

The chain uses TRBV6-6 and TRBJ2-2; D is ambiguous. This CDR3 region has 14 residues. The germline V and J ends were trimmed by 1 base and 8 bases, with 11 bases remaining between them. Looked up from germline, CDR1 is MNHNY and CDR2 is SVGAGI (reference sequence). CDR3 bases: TGTGCCAGCAGTTACTGGCAGGAGTCAGGGGAGCTGTTTTTT. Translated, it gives CASSYWQESGELFF.

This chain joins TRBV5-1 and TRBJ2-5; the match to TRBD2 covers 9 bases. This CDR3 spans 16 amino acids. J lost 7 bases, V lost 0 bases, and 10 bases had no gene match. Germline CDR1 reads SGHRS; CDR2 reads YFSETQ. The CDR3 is CASSLEVAGALGTQYF. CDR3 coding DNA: TGCGCCAGCAGCTTGGAGGTAGCGGGAGCCCTGGGGACCCAGTACTTC.

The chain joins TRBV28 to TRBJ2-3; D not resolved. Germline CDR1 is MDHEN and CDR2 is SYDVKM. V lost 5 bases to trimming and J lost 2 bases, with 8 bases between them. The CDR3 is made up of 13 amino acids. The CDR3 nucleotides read TGTGCCAGCAGTCCAGACCTCACAGATACGCAGTATTTT. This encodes CASSPDLTDTQYF.

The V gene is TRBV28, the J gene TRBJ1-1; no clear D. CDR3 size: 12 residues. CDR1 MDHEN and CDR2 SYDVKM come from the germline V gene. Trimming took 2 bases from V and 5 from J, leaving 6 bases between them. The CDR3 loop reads CASSLKGTEAFF. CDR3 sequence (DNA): TGTGCCAGCAGTTTAAAGGGAACTGAAGCTTTCTTT.

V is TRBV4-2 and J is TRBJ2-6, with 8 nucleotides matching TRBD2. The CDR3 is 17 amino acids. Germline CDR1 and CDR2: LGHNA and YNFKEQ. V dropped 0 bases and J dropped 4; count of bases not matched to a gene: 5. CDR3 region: CASSQDSGVSGANVLTF. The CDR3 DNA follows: TGTGCCAGCAGCCAAGATAGCGGGGTCTCAGGGGCCAACGTCCTGACTTTC.

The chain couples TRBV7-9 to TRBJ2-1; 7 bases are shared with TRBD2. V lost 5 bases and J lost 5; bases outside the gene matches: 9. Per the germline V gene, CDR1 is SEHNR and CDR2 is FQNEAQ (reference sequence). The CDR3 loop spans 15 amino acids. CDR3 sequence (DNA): TGTGCCAGCAGCCGGACGGGGACTACGAACAATGAGCAGTTCTTC. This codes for CASSRTGTTNNEQFF.

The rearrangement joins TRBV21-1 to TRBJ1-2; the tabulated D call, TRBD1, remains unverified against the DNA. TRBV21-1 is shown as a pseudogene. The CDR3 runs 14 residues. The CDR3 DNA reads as TGTGCCAGCAGCCCCTCGGCAGGGGTCTATGGCTACACCTTC. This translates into CASSPSAGVYGYTF.

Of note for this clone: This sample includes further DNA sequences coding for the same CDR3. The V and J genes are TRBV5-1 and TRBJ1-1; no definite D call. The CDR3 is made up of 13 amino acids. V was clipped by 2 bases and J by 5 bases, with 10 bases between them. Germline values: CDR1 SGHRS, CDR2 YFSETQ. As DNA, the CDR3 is TGCGCCAGCAGCTTAGGAGGGCATACTGAAGCTTTCTTT. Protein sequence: CASSLGGHTEAFF.

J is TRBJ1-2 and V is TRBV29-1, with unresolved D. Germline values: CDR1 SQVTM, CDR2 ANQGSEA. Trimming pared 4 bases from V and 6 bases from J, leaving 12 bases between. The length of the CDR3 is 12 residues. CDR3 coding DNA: TGCAGCGTTGCTCCCATAAGTCATGGCTACACCTTC. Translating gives CSVAPISHGYTF.

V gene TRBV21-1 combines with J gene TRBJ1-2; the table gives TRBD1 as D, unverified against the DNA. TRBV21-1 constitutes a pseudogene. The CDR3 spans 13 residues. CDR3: CASSKAGTGNNTF. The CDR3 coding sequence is TGTGCCAGCAGCAAAGCCGGGACAGGAAATAACACCTTC.

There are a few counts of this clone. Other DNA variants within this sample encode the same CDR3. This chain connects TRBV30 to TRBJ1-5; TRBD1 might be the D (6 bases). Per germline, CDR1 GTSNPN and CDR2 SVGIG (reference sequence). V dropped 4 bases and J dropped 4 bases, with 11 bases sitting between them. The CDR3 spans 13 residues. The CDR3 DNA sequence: TGTGCCTGGAAAGGACAGTCTAATCAGCCCCAGCATTTT. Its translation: CAWKGQSNQPQHF.

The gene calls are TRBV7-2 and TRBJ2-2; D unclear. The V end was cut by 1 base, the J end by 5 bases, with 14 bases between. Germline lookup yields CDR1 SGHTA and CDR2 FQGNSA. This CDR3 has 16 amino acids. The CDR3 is CASSLVGQIHTGELFF. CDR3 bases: TGTGCCAGCAGCTTAGTCGGCCAGATTCATACCGGGGAGCTGTTTTTT.

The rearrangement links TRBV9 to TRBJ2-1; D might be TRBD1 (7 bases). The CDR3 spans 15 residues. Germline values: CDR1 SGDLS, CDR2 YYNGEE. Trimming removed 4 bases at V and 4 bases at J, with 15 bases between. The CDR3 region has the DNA TGTGCCAGCAGCTTCGACAGGGCGGGATACAATGAGCAGTTCTTC. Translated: CASSFDRAGYNEQFF.

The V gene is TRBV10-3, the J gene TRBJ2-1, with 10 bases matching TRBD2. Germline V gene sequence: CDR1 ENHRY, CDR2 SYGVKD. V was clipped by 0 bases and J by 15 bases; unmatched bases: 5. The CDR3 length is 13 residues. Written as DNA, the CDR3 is TGTGCCATCAGTGAGTCGACTAGCGGGTTCCTGTTCTTC. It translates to CAISESTSGFLFF.

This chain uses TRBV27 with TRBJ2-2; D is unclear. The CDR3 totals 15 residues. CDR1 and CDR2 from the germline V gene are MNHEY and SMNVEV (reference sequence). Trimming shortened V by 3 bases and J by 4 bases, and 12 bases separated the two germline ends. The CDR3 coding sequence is TGTGCCAGCAGTTTCACAGAGGCGTTCACCGGGGAGCTGTTTTTT. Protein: CASSFTEAFTGELFF.